Each of the 25 T cell receptor beta chains below was sequenced from the same sample in a study of T cells in Graves' hyperthyroidism and ophthalmopathy. Amplification of TCR beta CDR3 regions used RNA as the template. Using the HTBI primer set, a first-round RT-PCR was run on the TCR CDR3. MiXCR, applied by TCRdb to the multiplex PCR reads, yields one record per CDR3 protein. Of fewer than 700,000 distinct CDR3 sequences listed, about 17% were seen once; the top ten hold approximately 3.8%. The sequenced sample consisted of blood. These receptors all come from a young woman with Graves' hyperthyroidism.

The chain links TRBV14 to TRBJ1-1, with D hard to call. Germline CDR1 and CDR2: SGHDN and FVKESK. The CDR3 is made up of 14 amino acids. Trimming cost V 3 bases and J 0 bases, with 8 bases left between them. This CDR3 reads CASSHPGMNTEAFF. The CDR3 DNA follows: TGTGCCAGCAGCCATCCAGGTATGAACACTGAAGCTTTCTTT.

This clonotype has ten or more counts. J is TRBJ2-5 and V is TRBV7-2, with D uncertain. The CDR3 contains 14 residues. Trimming took 6 bases from V and 4 from J, leaving 15 bases between them. CDR1 SGHTA and CDR2 FQGNSA come from the germline V gene. The CDR3 DNA reads as TGTGCCAGCAGATCAACCTCTGAAGGAGAGACCCAGTACTTC. Residues: CASRSTSEGETQYF. Complete variable domain (other parts from reference TRBV7-2 and TRBJ2-5): GAGVSQSPSNKVTEKGKDVELRCDPISGHTALYWYRQSLGQGLEFLIYFQGNSAPDKSGLPSDRFSAERTGGSVSTLTIQRTQQEDSAVYLCASRSTSEGETQYFGPGTRLLVL.

This clonotype showed up just a few times. The chain has TRBV20-1 and TRBJ2-3; the D is unclear. Germline V lookup: CDR1 DFQATT, CDR2 SNEGSKA (reference sequence). The ends were cut back, 6 bases at V and 4 bases at J, with 11 bases in the middle. The CDR3 runs to 12 residues. Here the CDR3 DNA reads TGCAGTGCAAACCTTCGATCAGATACGCAGTATTTT. As protein: CSANLRSDTQYF.

This clonotype was recorded at least ten times. CDR3 sequence: CASKPRTAYEQYF. In DNA form, the CDR3 reads TGTGCCAGCAAGCCCCGTACGGCCTACGAGCAGTACTTC. The chain links TRBV11-3 to TRBJ2-7, with D uncertain. The germline V and J ends were trimmed by 7 bases and 2 bases, with 12 bases remaining between them. Per germline, CDR1 SGHNT and CDR2 YENEEA. This CDR3 is 13 amino acids long.

A few counts support this clonotype. This chain uses TRBV4-3 with TRBJ2-1, with TRBD1 matching 7 bases. With 4 bases clipped from V and 3 bases from J, the junction kept 12 bases outside the gene matches. Germline lookup yields CDR1 LGHNA and CDR2 YSLEER. The length of the CDR3 is 17 residues. CDR3 bases: TGCGCCAGCAGCCCGGGTCCAGGGGGAAATGGCTACAATGAGCAGTTCTTC. Its translation: CASSPGPGGNGYNEQFF.

This clonotype was seen repeatedly, ten times or more. This rearrangement joins TRBV28 to TRBJ1-5; D gene uncertain. The CDR3 runs to 12 residues. V lost 7 bases and J 6 bases, leaving 10 bases between the germline ends. Germline CDR1 reads MDHEN; CDR2 reads SYDVKM. In nucleotides, the CDR3 is TGTGCCAGCAAAGGCCTAGGTCAGCCCCAGCATTTT. It codes for CASKGLGQPQHF.

This clonotype appeared a few times. The rearrangement joins TRBV6-6 to TRBJ2-2; D gene unclear. The CDR3 is made up of 14 amino acids. Germline lookup yields CDR1 MNHNY and CDR2 SVGAGI (reference sequence). Trimming took off 3 bases at V and 4 bases at J, with 9 bases between the two ends. CDR3 sequence (DNA): TGTGCCAGCAGTTATTTTGGGATCACCGGGGAGCTGTTTTTT. As protein: CASSYFGITGELFF.

The chain couples TRBV9 to TRBJ2-2, with D possibly matching TRBD2 (5 bases). The CDR3 is made up of 15 amino acids. Germline-derived CDR1 and CDR2 are SGDLS and YYNGEE. Trimming pared 0 bases from V and 7 bases from J, leaving 13 bases between. The CDR3 spells CASSVGGKTGGELFF. The CDR3 DNA sequence: TGTGCCAGCAGCGTAGGAGGGAAAACCGGCGGGGAGCTGTTTTTT.

This clonotype has a count of ten or more. The genes are TRBV6-6 and TRBJ1-1; D ambiguous. The CDR3 extends over 15 amino acids. V dropped 0 bases and J dropped 0 bases, with 8 bases sitting between them. Germline V gives CDR1 MNHNY, CDR2 SVGAGI (reference sequence). Here the CDR3 DNA reads TGTGCCAGCAGTTACTCCCCACCCATGAACACTGAAGCTTTCTTT. Translation gives CASSYSPPMNTEAFF.

This clonotype was detected ten times or more. J is TRBJ2-3 and V is TRBV10-3; 15 bases fit TRBD2. CDR3 length: 15 amino acids. Germline V CDR1 and CDR2: ENHRY, SYGVKD. J lost 0 bases, V lost 8 bases, and 0 bases had no gene match. The CDR3 DNA is TGTGCCATCGGACTAGCGGGAGGGAGCACAGATACGCAGTATTTT. This sequence encodes CAIGLAGGSTDTQYF.

This clonotype occurred a few times. The chain recombines TRBV13 with TRBJ2-3; 7 positions agree with TRBD1. The germline gives CDR1 PRHDT, CDR2 FYEKMQ (reference sequence). The CDR3 is made up of 15 amino acids. Germline trimming cut 4 bases from V and 4 bases from J; bases unmatched to any gene: 8. The CDR3 nucleotides are TGTGCCAGCAGCTATAGACGAGGGGGCGCAGATACGCAGTATTTT. Translated, it gives CASSYRRGGADTQYF.

This clonotype was counted between two and nine times. The chain couples TRBV5-1 to TRBJ2-3; 13 bases match TRBD2. The V gene's germline CDR1 is SGHRS and CDR2 YFSETQ. The CDR3 totals 16 residues. The J segment lost 7 bases and the V segment lost 0 bases, leaving 5 bases of the junction unmatched. The CDR3, as DNA: TGCGCCAGCAGCTTGGGGACTAGCGGGAGTGGACATACGCAGTATTTT. This sequence encodes CASSLGTSGSGHTQYF.

This clonotype has at least ten counts. The J gene is TRBJ2-3, the V gene TRBV7-3, with D hard to call. Per germline, CDR1 SGHTA and CDR2 FQGTGA. The CDR3 contains 14 residues. V was trimmed by 5 bases and J by 1 base, leaving 10 bases between them. The CDR3 sequence is CASSPHAGTDTQYF. Written as DNA, the CDR3 is TGTGCCAGCAGCCCACACGCGGGCACAGATACGCAGTATTTT.

This clonotype was seen at least ten times. The rearrangement uses TRBV6-1 and TRBJ2-7, with D uncertain. The CDR3 is 15 residues long. CDR1 is MNHNS, CDR2 SASEGT, per germline. Trimming cost V 3 bases and J 1 base, with 13 bases left between them. The CDR3 here is CASSEPSTASYEQYF. DNA for the CDR3: TGTGCCAGCAGTGAGCCTTCTACAGCTTCCTACGAGCAGTACTTC.

In its sample, this clonotype was seen once. The chain uses TRBV4-1 and TRBJ1-4, with D unclear. The CDR3 is 15 residues long. V lost 4 bases and J 8 bases, leaving 17 bases between the germline ends. Germline assignment: CDR1 MGHRA and CDR2 YSYEKL. The CDR3, as DNA: TGCGCCAGCAGCCCTGGTCGGGGAATGCGCGAAAAACTGTTTTTT. Protein: CASSPGRGMREKLFF.

V is TRBV19 and J is TRBJ2-7; weak D call: TRBD1 (6 bases). This CDR3 has 15 amino acids. Germline-derived CDR1 and CDR2 are LNHDA and SQIVND (reference sequence). Trimming left V 4 bases short and J 0 bases short, with 13 bases between. The CDR3 protein is CASSNDRSYSYEQYF. Here the CDR3 DNA reads TGTGCCAGTAGTAACGACAGGTCTTACTCCTACGAGCAGTACTTC.

This clonotype was counted at least ten times. In DNA, the CDR3 is TGTGCCAGCAGTTACCAACCCGGACAGGCCTTGAACACTGAAGCTTTCTTT. This translates into CASSYQPGQALNTEAFF. This chain joins TRBV6-6 and TRBJ1-1; 7 nucleotides line up with TRBD1. Germline CDR1 MNHNY, CDR2 SVGAGI (reference sequence). V dropped 2 bases and J dropped 0; count of bases not matched to a gene: 9. This CDR3 region has 17 residues.

At least ten counts were recorded for this clonotype. The chain joins TRBV3-1 to TRBJ2-1; D call uncertain. The CDR3 consists of 12 residues. Per the germline V gene, CDR1 is LGHDT and CDR2 is YNNKEL (reference sequence). With 3 bases removed from V and 6 bases from J, the gap between germline ends came to 6 bases. The CDR3 DNA reads as TGTGCCAGCAGCCAGAAGCGCAATGAGCAGTTCTTC. It encodes CASSQKRNEQFF.

This clonotype was detected only a few times. V usage is TRBV4-1 and J usage is TRBJ1-1; 8 bases line up with TRBD1. There are 16 residues in the CDR3. Germline trimming cut 4 bases from V and 4 bases from J; bases unmatched to any gene: 11. Germline V lookup: CDR1 MGHRA, CDR2 YSYEKL. CDR3 amino acids: CASSRSGTGLSTEAFF. The CDR3, as DNA: TGCGCCAGCAGCCGATCCGGGACAGGTTTGAGCACTGAAGCTTTCTTT.

This clonotype showed up many times. The chain is built from TRBV5-1 and TRBJ2-7, with D possibly TRBD1 on 6 matching bases. Germline CDR1 is SGHRS and CDR2 is YFSETQ. Trimming stripped 0 bases from V and 3 bases from J, with 13 bases between. This CDR3 contains 15 residues. The CDR3 region is CASSLGDRILYEQYF. Written as DNA, the CDR3 is TGCGCCAGCAGCTTGGGAGACAGGATTCTCTACGAGCAGTACTTC.

This clonotype has more than one count but fewer than ten. The chain carries TRBV9 and TRBJ2-3; D gene unclear. The CDR3 length is 15 residues. Germline values: CDR1 SGDLS, CDR2 YYNGEE. Trimming took off 3 bases at V and 0 bases at J, with 11 bases between the two ends. For the CDR3, the DNA is TGTGCCAGCAGCGAGGCCACAATAAGCACAGATACGCAGTATTTT. Its protein product is CASSEATISTDTQYF.

This clonotype was found many times. The chain uses TRBV30 and TRBJ1-1; 7 nucleotides match TRBD1. The CDR3 spans 14 residues. Per germline, CDR1 GTSNPN and CDR2 SVGIG (reference sequence). V lost 8 bases, J lost 1 base, and 10 bases stayed unmatched. Written as DNA, the CDR3 is TGTGCCGGCCGGACAGGCCGCCGGAACACTGAAGCTTTCTTT. Protein product: CAGRTGRRNTEAFF.

There are many counts of this clonotype. The chain combines TRBV6-1 with TRBJ1-1; unclear D gene. CDR3 size: 13 residues. Germline V gene sequence: CDR1 MNHNS, CDR2 SASEGT. V was trimmed by 4 bases and J by 4 bases, leaving 10 bases between them. CDR3 in DNA: TGTGCCAGCAGTGGGACGTTGGGCACTGAAGCTTTCTTT. This encodes CASSGTLGTEAFF.

The rearrangement uses TRBV6-2 or TRBV6-3 and TRBJ1-2, with 8 bases identical to TRBD1. With 0 bases clipped from V and 0 bases from J, the junction kept 0 bases outside the gene matches. This CDR3 region has 15 residues. Germline lookup yields CDR1 MNHEY and CDR2 SVGEGT. Here the CDR3 reads CASSYSDRANYGYTF. The CDR3 DNA is TGTGCCAGCAGTTACTCGGACAGGGCTAACTATGGCTACACCTTC.

As DNA, the CDR3 is TGTGCCAGCAGCTTAGGCATGAGCACTGAAGCTTTCTTT. It translates to CASSLGMSTEAFF. The chain carries TRBV4-2 and TRBJ1-1, with D unresolved. The CDR3 length is 13 residues. Germline V gene sequence: CDR1 LGHNA, CDR2 YNFKEQ. V was shortened by 5 bases and J by 4 bases, with 11 bases between the two germline ends.